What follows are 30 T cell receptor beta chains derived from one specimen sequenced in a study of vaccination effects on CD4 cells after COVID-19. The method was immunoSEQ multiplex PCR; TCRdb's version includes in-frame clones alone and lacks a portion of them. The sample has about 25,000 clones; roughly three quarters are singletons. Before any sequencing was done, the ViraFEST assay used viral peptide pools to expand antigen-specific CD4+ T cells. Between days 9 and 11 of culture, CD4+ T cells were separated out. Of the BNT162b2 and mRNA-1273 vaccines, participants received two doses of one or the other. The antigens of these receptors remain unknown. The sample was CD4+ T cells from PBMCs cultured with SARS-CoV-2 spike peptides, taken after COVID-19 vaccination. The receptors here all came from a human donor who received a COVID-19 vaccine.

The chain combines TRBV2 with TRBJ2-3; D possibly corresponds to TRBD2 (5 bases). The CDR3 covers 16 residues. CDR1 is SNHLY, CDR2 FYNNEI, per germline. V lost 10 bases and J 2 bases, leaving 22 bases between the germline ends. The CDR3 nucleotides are TGTGCCACCAAAAAGAGGGTAGCAACCAACACAGATACGCAGTATTTT. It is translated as CATKKRVATNTDTQYF.

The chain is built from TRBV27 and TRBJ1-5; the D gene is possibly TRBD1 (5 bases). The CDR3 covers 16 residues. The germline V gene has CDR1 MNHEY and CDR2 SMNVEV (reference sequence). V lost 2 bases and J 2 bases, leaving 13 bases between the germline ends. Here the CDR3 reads CASSLRREGRNQPQHF. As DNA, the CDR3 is TGTGCCAGCAGTTTACGCAGGGAAGGTCGCAATCAGCCCCAGCATTTT.

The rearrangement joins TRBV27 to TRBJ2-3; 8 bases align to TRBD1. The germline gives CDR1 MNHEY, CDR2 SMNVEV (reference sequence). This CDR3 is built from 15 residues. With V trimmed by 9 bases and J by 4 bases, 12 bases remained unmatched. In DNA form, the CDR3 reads TGTGCCAGTACGGACAGGGCGGCGATGTCAGATACGCAGTATTTT. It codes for CASTDRAAMSDTQYF.

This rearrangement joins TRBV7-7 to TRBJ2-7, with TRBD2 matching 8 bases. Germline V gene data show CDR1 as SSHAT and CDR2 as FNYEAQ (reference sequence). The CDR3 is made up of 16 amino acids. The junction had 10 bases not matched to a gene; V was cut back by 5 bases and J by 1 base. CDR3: CASSPGGTLGSYEQYF. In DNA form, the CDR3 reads TGTGCCAGCAGCCCGGGAGGGACGCTCGGTTCCTACGAGCAGTACTTC.

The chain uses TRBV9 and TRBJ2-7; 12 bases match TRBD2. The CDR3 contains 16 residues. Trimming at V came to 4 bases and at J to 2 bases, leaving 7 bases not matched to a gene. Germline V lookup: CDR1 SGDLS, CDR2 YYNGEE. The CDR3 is CASSPRLAGETYEQYF. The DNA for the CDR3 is TGTGCCAGCAGCCCCAGACTAGCGGGGGAAACCTACGAGCAGTACTTC.

CDR3 bases: TGTGCCATCAGTGGACAGGGGGCTGATTCACCCCTCCACTTT. Protein: CAISGQGADSPLHF. The chain has TRBV10-3 and TRBJ1-6, with 10 positions matching TRBD1. The germline V gene encodes CDR1 ENHRY and CDR2 SYGVKD. The V gene end was trimmed by 4 bases and the J gene end by 8 bases; junction bases not matched to a gene: 2. The CDR3 runs to 14 residues.

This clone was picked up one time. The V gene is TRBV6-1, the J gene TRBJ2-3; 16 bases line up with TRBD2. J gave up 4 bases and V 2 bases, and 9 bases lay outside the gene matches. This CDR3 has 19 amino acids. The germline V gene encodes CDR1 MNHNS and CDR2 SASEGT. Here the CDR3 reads CASSERGTSGGAGPDTQYF. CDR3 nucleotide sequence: TGTGCCAGCAGTGAAAGGGGGACTAGCGGGGGGGCCGGTCCAGATACGCAGTATTTT.

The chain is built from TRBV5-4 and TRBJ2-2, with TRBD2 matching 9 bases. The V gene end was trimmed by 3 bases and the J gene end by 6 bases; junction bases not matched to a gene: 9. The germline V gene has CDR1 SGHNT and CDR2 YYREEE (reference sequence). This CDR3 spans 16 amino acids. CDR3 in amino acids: CASSSLAGARPGELFF. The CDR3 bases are TGTGCCAGCAGCTCCTTAGCGGGGGCACGACCCGGGGAGCTGTTTTTT.

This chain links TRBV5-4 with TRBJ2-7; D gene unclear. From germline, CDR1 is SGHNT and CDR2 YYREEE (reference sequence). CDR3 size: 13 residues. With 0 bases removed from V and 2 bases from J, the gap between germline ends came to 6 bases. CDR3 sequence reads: CASSLASTYEQYF. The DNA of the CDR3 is TGTGCCAGCAGCTTGGCTTCAACCTACGAGCAGTACTTC.

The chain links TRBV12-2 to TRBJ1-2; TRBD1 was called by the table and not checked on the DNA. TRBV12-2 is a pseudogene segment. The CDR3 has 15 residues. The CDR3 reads CASRGRTGLYYGYTF. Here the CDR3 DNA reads TGTGCAAGTCGCGGACGGACAGGGTTGTACTATGGCTACACCTTC.

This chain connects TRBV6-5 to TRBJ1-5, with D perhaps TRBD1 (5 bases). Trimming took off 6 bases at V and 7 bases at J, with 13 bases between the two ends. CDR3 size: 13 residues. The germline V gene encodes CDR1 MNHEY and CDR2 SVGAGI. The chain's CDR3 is CASRIRAGQPQHF. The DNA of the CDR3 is TGTGCCAGCAGAATCAGGGCAGGACAGCCCCAGCATTTT.

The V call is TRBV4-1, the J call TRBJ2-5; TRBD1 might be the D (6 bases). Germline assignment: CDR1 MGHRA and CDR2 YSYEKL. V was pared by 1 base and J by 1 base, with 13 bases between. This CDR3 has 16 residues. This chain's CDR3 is CASSQGRPGVQETQYF. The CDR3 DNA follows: TGCGCCAGCAGCCAAGGGAGGCCAGGGGTCCAAGAGACCCAGTACTTC.

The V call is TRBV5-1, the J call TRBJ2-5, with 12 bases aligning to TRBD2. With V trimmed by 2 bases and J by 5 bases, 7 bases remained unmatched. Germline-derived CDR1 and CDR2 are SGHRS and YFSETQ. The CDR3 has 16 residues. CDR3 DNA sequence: TGCGCCAGCAGCTTTTCTAGCGGGGGGGCCAGGGAGACCCAGTACTTC. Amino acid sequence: CASSFSSGGARETQYF.

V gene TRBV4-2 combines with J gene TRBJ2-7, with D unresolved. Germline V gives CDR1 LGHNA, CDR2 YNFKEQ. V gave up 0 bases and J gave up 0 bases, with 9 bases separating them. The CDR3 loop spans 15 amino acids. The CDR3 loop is CASSQDTDPSYEQYF. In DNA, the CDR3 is TGTGCCAGCAGCCAAGATACGGACCCCTCCTACGAGCAGTACTTC.

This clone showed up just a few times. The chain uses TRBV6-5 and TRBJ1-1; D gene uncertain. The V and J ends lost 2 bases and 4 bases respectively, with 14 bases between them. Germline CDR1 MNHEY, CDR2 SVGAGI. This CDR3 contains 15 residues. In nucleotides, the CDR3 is TGTGCCAGCAGTTACGGTCAAGGAATGAGCACTGAAGCTTTCTTT. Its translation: CASSYGQGMSTEAFF.

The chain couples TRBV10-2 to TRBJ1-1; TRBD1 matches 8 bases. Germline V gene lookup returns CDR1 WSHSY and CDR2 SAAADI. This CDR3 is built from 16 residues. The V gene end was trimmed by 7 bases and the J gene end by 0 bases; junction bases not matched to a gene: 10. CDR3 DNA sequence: TGCGCCAGCATAGACAGGGGAGCTAACTTGAACACTGAAGCTTTCTTT. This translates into CASIDRGANLNTEAFF.

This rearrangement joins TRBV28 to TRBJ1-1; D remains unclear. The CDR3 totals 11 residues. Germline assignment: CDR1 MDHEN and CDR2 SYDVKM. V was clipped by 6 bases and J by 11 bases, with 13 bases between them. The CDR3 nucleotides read TGTGCCAGCAGGTCAGTCCAGTGGGCTTTCTTT. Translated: CASRSVQWAFF.

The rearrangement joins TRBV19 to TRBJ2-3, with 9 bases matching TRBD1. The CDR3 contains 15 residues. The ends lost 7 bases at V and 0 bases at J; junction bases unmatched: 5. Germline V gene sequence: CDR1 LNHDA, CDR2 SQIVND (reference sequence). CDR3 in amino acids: CASKDRGPSTDTQYF. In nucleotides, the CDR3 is TGTGCCAGTAAGGACAGGGGACCTAGCACAGATACGCAGTATTTT.

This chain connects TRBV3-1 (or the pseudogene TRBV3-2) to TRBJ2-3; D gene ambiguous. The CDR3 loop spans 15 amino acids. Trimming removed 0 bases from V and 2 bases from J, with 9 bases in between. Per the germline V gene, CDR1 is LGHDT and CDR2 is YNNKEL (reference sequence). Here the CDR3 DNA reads TGTGCCAGCAGCCAAGAAGTTCATTCCACAGATACGCAGTATTTT. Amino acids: CASSQEVHSTDTQYF.

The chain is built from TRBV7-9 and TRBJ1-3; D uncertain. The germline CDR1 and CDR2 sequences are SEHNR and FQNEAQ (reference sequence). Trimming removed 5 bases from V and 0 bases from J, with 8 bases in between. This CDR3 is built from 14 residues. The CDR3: CASSHGVSGNTIYF. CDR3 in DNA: TGTGCCAGCAGCCACGGGGTCTCTGGAAACACCATATATTTT.

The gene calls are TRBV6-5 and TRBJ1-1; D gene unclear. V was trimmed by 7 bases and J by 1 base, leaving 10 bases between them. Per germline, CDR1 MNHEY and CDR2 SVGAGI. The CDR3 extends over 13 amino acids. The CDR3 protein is CASILTWNTEAFF. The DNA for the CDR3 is TGTGCCAGCATACTTACATGGAACACTGAAGCTTTCTTT.

CDR3 region: CASSPNPGERTDTQYF. The DNA for the CDR3 is TGTGCCAGCAGCCCCAACCCGGGGGAGCGGACAGATACGCAGTATTTT. The chain employs TRBV7-2 and TRBJ2-3; D perhaps matches TRBD2 (6 bases). This CDR3 spans 16 amino acids. V shed 5 bases and J shed 3 bases, with 18 bases lying between them. Germline V gives CDR1 SGHTA, CDR2 FQGNSA.

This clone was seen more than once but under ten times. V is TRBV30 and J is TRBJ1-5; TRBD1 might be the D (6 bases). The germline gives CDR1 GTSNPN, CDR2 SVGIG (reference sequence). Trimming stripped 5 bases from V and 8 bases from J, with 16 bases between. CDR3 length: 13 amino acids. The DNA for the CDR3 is TGTGCCTGGTCCACAGGGACGGGGGAGCCCCAGCATTTT. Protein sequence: CAWSTGTGEPQHF.

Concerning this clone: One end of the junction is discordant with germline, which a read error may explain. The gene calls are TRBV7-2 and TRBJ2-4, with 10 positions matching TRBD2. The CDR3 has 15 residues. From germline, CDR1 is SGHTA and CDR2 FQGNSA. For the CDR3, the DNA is TGTGCCAGCAGCCTAGCGGGGGTAGCCAAAAACATTCAGTACTTC. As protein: CASSLAGVAKNIQYF. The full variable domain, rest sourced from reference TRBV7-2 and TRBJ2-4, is GAGVSQSPSNKVTEKGKDVELRCDPISGHTALYWYRQSLGQGLEFLIYFQGNSAPDKSGLPSDRFSAERTGGSVSTLTIQRTQQEDSAVYLCASSLAGVAKNIQYFGAGTRLSVL.

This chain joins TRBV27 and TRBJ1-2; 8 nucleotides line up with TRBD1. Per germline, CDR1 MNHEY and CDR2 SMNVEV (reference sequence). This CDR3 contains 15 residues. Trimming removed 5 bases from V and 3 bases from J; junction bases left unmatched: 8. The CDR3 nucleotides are TGTGCCAGCAGTAGCCGGGACAGGCGAGACTATGGCTACACCTTC. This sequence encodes CASSSRDRRDYGYTF.

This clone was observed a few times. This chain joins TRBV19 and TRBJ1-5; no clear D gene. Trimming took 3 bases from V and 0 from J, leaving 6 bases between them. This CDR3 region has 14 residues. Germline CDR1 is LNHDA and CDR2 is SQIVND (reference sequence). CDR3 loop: CASSMGPSNQPQHF. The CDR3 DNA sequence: TGTGCCAGTAGTATGGGCCCTAGCAATCAGCCCCAGCATTTT.

CDR3 sequence (DNA): TGTGCCAGCAGCCTCAGACTAGCGGGGTCTAGCACAGATACGCAGTATTTT. This sequence encodes CASSLRLAGSSTDTQYF. The chain recombines TRBV3-1 (or the pseudogene TRBV3-2) with TRBJ2-3, with TRBD2 identical over 11 bases. Trimming took 4 bases from V and 0 from J; bases not matched to a gene: 6. The germline V gene has CDR1 LGHDT and CDR2 YNNKEL (reference sequence). The CDR3 is 17 amino acids.

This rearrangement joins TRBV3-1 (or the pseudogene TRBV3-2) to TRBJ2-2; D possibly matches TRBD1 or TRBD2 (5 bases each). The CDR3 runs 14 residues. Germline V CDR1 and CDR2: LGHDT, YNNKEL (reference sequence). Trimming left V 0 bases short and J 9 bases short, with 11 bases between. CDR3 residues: CASSQEPGARELFF. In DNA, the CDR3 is TGTGCCAGCAGCCAAGAACCCGGGGCCCGGGAGCTGTTTTTT.

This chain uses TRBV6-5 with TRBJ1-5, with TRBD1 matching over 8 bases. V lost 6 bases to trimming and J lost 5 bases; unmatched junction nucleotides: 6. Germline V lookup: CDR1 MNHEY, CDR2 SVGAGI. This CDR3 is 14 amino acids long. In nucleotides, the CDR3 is TGTGCCAGCAGAAGGACAGGGAGTCATCAGCCCCAGCATTTT. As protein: CASRRTGSHQPQHF.

The CDR3 nucleotides are TGTGCCTGGAGTGTAATGGCAGGACCCTACGAGCAGTACTTC. Protein sequence: CAWSVMAGPYEQYF. The V call is TRBV30, the J call TRBJ2-7; the D is unclear. The CDR3 extends over 14 amino acids. Trimming left V 0 bases short and J 2 bases short, with 11 bases between. Germline loops: CDR1 GTSNPN, CDR2 SVGIG (reference sequence).